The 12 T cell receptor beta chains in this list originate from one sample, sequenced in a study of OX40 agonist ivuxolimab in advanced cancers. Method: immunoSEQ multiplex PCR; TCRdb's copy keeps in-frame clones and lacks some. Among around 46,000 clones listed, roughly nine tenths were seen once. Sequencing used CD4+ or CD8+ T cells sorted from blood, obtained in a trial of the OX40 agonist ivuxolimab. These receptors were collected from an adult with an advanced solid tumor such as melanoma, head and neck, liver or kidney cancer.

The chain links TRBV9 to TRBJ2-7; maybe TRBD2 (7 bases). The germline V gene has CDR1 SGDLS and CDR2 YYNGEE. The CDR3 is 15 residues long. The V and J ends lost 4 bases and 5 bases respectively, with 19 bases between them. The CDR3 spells CASSLSGGLLDEQYF. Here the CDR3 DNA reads TGTGCCAGCAGCCTCTCCGGGGGGCTCTTGGACGAGCAGTACTTC.

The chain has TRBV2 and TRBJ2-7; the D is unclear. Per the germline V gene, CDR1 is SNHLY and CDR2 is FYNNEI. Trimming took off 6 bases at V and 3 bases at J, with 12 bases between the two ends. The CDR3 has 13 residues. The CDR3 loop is CASRLDGDYEQYV. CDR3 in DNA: TGTGCCAGCAGGCTTGACGGAGACTACGAGCAGTACGTC.

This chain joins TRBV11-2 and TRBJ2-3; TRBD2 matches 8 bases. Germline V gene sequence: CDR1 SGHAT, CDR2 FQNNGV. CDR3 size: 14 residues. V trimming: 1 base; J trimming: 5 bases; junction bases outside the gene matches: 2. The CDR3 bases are TGTGCCAGCAGCTTAGCCGGGGGGGAAGATACGCAGTATTTT. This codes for CASSLAGGEDTQYF.

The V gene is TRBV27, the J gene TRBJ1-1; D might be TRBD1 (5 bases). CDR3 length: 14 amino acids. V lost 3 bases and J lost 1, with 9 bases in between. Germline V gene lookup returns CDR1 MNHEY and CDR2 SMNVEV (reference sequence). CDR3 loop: CASSFLGANTEAFF. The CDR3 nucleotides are TGTGCCAGCAGTTTCCTCGGGGCGAACACTGAAGCTTTCTTT.

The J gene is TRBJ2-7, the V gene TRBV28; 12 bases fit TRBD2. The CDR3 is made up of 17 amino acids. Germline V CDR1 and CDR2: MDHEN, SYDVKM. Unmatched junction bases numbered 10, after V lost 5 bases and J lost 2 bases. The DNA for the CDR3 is TGTGCCAGCAGTCCTCTAGCGGGGGGGGAAAGTGCCTACGAGCAGTACGTC. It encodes CASSPLAGGESAYEQYV.

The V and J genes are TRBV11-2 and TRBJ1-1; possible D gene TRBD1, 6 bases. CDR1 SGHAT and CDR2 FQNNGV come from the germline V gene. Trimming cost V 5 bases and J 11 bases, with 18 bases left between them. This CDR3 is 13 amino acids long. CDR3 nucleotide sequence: TGTGCCAGCAGCAACCGGGACAATCTGAAGGCTTTCTTT. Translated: CASSNRDNLKAFF.

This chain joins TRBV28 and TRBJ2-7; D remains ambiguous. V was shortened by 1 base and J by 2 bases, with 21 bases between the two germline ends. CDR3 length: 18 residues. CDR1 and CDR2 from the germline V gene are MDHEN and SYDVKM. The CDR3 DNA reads TGTGCCAGCAGTTTATTCCCCAGAGAAGATCCGAACCCCTACGAGCAGTACTTC. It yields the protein CASSLFPREDPNPYEQYF.

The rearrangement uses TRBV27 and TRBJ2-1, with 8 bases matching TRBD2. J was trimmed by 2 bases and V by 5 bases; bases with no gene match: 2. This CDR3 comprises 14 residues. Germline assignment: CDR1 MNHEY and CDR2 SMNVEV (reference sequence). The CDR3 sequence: CASSLAGTYNEQFF. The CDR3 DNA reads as TGTGCCAGCAGTCTAGCGGGCACCTACAATGAGCAGTTCTTC.

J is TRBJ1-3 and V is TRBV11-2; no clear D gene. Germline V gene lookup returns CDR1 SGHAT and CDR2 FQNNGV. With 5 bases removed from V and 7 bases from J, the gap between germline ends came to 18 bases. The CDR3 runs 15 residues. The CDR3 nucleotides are TGTGCCAGCAGCCCAGCTGCGGGCCTCGGGAACACCATATATTTT. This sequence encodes CASSPAAGLGNTIYF.

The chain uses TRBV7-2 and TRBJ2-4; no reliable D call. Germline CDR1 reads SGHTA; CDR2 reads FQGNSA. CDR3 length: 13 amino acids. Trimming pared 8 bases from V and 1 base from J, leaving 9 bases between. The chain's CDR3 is CASLLAAKNIQYF. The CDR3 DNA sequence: TGTGCCAGCCTCCTGGCTGCCAAAAACATTCAGTACTTC.

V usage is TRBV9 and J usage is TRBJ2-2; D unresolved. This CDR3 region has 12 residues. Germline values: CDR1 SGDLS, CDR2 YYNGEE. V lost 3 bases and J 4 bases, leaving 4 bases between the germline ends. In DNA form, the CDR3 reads TGTGCCAGCAGCGATACCACCGGGGAGCTGTTTTTT. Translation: CASSDTTGELFF.

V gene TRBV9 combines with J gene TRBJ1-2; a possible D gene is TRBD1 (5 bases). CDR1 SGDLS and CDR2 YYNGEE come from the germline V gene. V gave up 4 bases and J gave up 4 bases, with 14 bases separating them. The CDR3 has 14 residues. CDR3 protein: CASSYTGTSYGYTF. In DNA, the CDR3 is TGTGCCAGCAGCTACACCGGGACGAGCTATGGCTACACCTTC.